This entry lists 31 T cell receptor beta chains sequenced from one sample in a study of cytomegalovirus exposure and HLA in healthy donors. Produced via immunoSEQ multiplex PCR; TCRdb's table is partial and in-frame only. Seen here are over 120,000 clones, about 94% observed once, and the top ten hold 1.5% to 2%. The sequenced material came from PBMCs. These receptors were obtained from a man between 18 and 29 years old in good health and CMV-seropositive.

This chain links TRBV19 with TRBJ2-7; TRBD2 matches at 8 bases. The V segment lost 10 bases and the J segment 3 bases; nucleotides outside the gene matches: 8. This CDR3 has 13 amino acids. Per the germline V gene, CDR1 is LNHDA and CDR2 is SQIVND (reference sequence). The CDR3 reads CATTRGAGYEQYF. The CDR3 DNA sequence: TGTGCCACCACGCGGGGGGCCGGCTACGAGCAGTACTTC.

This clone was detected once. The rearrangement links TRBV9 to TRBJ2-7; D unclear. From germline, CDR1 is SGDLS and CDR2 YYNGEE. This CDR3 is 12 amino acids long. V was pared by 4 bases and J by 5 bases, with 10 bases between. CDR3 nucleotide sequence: TGTGCCAGCAGCACGACACAGAACGAGCAGTACTTC. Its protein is CASSTTQNEQYF. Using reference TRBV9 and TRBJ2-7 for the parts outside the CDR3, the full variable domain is DSGVTQTPKHLITATGQRVTLRCSPRSGDLSVYWYQQSLDQGLQFLIQYYNGEERAKGNILERFSAQQFPDLHSELNLSSLELGDSALYFCASSTTQNEQYFGPGTRLTVT.

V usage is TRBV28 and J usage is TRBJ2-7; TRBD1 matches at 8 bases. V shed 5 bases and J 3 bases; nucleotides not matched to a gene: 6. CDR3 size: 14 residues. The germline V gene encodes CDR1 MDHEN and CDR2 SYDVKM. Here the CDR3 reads CASSLSGGGYEQYF. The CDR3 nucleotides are TGTGCCAGCAGTCTCTCAGGGGGCGGCTACGAGCAGTACTTC.

The chain's CDR3 is CASSQSVQEQYF. In DNA form, the CDR3 reads TGTGCCAGCAGCCAATCAGTTCAGGAACAGTACTTC. The gene calls are TRBV16 and TRBJ2-7; D gene uncertain. The V end lost 0 bases, the J end lost 10 bases, and 10 bases lay between the germline ends. The length of the CDR3 is 12 residues. Germline CDR1 is KGHSY and CDR2 is FQNENV.

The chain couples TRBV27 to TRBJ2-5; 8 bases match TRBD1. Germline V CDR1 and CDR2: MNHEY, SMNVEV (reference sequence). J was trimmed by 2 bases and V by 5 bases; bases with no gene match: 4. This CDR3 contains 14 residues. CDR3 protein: CASSPWDRQETQYF. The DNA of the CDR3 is TGTGCCAGCAGTCCGTGGGACAGGCAAGAGACCCAGTACTTC.

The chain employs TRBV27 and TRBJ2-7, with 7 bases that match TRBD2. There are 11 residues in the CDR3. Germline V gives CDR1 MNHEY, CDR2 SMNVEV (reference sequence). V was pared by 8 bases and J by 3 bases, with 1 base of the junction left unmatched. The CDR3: CASQRGYEQYF. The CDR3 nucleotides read TGTGCCAGCCAGCGGGGCTACGAGCAGTACTTC.

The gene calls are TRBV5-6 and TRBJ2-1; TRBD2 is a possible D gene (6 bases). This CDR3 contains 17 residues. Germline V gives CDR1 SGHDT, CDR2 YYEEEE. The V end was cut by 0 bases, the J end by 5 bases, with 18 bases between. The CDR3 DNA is TGTGCCAGCAGCTTGGTGCGGAGGGGAGATCGGGACAATGAGCAGTTCTTC. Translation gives CASSLVRRGDRDNEQFF.

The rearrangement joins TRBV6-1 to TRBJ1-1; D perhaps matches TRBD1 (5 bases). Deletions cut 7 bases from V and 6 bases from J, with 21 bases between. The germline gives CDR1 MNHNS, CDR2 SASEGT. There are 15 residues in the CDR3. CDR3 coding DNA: TGTGCCAGCAACATGGGAGGCATCGAGGGGCCTGAAGCTTTCTTT. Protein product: CASNMGGIEGPEAFF.

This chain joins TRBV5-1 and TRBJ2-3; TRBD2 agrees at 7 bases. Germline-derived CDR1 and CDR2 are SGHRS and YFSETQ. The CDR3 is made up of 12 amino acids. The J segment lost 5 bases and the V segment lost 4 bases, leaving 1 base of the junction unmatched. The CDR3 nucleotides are TGCGCCAGCAGCATAGCGGGAGATACGCAGTATTTT. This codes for CASSIAGDTQYF.

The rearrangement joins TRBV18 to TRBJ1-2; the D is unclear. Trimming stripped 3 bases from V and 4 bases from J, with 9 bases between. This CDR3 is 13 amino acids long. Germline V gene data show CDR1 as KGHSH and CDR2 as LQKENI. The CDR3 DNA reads TGTGCCAGCTCACCGGCTTCTAGCTATGGCTACACCTTC. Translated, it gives CASSPASSYGYTF.

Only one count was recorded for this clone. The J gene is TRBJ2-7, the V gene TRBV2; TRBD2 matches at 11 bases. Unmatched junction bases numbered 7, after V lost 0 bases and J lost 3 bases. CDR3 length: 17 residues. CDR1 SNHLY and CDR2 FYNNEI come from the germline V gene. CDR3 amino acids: CASSEALLAGELYEQYF. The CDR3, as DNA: TGTGCCAGCAGTGAAGCGCTACTAGCGGGAGAGCTCTACGAGCAGTACTTC.

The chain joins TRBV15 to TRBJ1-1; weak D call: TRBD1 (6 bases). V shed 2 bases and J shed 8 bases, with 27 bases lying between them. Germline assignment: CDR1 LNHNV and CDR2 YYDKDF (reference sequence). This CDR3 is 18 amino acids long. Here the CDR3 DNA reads TGTGCCACCAGCAGATATCCCTCAGGGGCCCTACTCGGTCGAGAAGCTTTCTTT. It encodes CATSRYPSGALLGREAFF.

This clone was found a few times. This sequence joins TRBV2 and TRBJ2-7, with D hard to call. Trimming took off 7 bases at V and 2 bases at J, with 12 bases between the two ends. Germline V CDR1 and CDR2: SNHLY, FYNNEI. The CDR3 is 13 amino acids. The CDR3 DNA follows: TGTGCCAGCATAGCCCGACCAGCCTACGAGCAGTACTTC. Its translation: CASIARPAYEQYF.

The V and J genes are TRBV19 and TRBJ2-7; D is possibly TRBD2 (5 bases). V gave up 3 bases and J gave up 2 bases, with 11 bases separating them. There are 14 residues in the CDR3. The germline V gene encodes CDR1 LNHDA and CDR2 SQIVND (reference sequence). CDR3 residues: CASSIGGLPYEQYF. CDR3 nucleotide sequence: TGTGCCAGTAGTATTGGAGGTCTACCCTACGAGCAGTACTTC.

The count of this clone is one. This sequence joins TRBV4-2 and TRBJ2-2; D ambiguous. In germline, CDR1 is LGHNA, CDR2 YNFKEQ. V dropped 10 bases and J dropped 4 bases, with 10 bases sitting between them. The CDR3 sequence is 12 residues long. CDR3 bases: TGTGCCACCCAACGGAGCACCGGGGAGCTGTTTTTT. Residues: CATQRSTGELFF.

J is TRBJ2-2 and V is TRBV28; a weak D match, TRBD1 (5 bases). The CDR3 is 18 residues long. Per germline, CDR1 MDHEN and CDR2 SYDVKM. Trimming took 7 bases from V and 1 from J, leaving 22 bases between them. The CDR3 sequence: CASITYTGLHRNTGELFF. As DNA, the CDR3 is TGTGCCAGCATAACCTATACAGGCCTCCACAGGAACACCGGGGAGCTGTTTTTT.

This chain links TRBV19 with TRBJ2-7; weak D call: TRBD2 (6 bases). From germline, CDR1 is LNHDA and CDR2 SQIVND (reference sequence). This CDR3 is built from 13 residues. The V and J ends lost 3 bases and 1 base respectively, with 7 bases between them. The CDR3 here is CASSMDYSYEQYF. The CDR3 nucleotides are TGTGCCAGTAGTATGGACTATTCCTACGAGCAGTACTTC. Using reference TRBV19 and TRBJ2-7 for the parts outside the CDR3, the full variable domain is DGGITQSPKYLFRKEGQNVTLSCEQNLNHDAMYWYRQDPGQGLRLIYYSQIVNDFQKGDIAEGYSVSREKKESFPLTVTSAQKNPTAFYLCASSMDYSYEQYFGPGTRLTVT.

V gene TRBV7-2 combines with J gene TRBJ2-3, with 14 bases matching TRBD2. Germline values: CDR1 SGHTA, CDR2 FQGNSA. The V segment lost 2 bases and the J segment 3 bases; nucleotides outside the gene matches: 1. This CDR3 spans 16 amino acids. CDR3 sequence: CASSLRTSGRTDTQYF. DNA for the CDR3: TGTGCCAGCAGCTTAAGGACTAGCGGGAGGACAGATACGCAGTATTTT.

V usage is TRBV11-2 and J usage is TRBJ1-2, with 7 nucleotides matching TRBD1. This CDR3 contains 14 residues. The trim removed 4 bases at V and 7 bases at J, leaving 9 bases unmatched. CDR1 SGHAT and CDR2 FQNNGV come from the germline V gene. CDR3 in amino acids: CASSWMTGSGGYTF. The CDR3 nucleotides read TGTGCCAGCAGCTGGATGACAGGGTCGGGTGGCTACACCTTC.

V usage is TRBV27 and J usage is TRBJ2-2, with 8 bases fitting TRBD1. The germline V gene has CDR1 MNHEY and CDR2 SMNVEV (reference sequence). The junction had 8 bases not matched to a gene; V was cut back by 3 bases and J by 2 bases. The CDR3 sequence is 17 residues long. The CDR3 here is CASSFKGQGANTGELFF. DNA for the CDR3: TGTGCCAGCAGTTTTAAAGGGCAGGGGGCTAACACCGGGGAGCTGTTTTTT.

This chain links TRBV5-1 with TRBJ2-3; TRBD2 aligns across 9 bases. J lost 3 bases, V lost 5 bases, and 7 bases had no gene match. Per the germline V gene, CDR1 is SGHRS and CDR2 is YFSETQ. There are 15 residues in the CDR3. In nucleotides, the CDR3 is TGCGCCAGCAGACCGCTAGCGGGATCGACAGATACGCAGTATTTT. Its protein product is CASRPLAGSTDTQYF.

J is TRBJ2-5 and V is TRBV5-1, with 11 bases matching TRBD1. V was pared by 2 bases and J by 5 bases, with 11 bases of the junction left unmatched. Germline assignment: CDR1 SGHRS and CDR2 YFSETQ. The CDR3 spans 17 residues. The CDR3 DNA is TGCGCCAGCAGCTTAGGACAGGGGGCGCGGGCAGAGGAGACCCAGTACTTC. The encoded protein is CASSLGQGARAEETQYF.

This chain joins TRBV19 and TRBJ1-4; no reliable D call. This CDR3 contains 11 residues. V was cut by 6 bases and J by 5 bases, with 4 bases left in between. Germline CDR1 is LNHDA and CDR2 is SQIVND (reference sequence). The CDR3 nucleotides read TGTGCCAGTAGCGGGAATGAAAAACTGTTTTTT. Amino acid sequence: CASSGNEKLFF.

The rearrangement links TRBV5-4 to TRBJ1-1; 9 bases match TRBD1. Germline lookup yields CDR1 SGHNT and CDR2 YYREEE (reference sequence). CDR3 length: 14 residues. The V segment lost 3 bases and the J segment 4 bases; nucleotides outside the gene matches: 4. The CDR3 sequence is CASSWTGVATEAFF. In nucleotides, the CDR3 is TGTGCCAGCAGCTGGACAGGGGTTGCCACTGAAGCTTTCTTT.

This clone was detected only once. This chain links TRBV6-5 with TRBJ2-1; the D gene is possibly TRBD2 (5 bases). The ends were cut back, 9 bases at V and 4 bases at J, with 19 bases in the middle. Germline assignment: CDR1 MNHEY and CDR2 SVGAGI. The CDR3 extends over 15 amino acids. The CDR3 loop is CASQKAEDAYNEQFF. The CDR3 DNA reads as TGTGCCAGTCAAAAAGCGGAAGACGCTTACAATGAGCAGTTCTTC.

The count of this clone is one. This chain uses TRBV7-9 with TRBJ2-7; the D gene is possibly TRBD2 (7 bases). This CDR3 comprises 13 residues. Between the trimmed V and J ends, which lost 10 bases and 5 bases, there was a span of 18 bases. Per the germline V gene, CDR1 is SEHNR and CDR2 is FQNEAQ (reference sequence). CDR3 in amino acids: CATKIQGGDEQYF. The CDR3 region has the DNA TGTGCCACCAAAATACAGGGAGGGGACGAGCAGTACTTC.

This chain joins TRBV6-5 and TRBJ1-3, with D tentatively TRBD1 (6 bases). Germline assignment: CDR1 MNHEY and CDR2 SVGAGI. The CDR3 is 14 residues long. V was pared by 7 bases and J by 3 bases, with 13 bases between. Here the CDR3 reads CASTRSGVGNTIYF. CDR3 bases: TGTGCCAGCACCCGGTCAGGGGTTGGAAACACCATATATTTT.

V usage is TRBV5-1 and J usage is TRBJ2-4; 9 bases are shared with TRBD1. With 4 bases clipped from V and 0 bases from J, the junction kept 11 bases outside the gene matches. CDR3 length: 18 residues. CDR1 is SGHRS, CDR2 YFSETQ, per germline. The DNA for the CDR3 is TGCGCCAGCAGCACGGACAGGGGTCCGGGGCTAGCCAAAAACATTCAGTACTTC. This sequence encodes CASSTDRGPGLAKNIQYF.

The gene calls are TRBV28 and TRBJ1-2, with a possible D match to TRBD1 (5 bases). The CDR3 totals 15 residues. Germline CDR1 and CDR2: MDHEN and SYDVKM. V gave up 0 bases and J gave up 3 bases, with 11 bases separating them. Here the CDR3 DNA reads TGTGCCAGCAGTTTATGGGAGGGGAAAGACTATGGCTACACCTTC. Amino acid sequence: CASSLWEGKDYGYTF.

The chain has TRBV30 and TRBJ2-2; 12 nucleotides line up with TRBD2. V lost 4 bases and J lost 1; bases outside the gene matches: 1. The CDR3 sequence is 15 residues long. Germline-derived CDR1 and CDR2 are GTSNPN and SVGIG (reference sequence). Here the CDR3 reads CAWTSGRVNTGELFF. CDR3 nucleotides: TGTGCCTGGACTAGCGGGAGGGTGAACACCGGGGAGCTGTTTTTT.

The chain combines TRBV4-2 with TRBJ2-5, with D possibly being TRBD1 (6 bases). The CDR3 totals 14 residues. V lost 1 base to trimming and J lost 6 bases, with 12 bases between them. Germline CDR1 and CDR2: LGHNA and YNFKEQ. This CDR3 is CASSQGNRAKTQYF. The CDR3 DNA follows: TGTGCCAGCAGCCAAGGTAACAGGGCGAAGACCCAGTACTTC.